Below are 2 T cell receptor beta chains sequenced from a single sample in a study of T cell clones after liver transplantation (dated by TCRdb to about 2019). To prepare the library, the immunoSEQ multiplex PCR assay was applied. This is the immuneACCESS table as TCRdb keeps it, with only in-frame sequences that have V and J called. A part of the clones is gone; compared with another copy, unresolved V genes explain less than half, and the rest is unexplained. This sample gives some 80,000 clones in total; roughly 82% of them show up just once. Around 0.45% of the sample is taken by the ten largest. The specimen comprised CD4+ T cells from blood, sampled 45 to 46 months after liver transplant. Receptors were obtained from a human patient who received a liver transplant. Following a transplant, a fraction of the T cells may be traceable to the graft donor.

The chain has TRBV9 and TRBJ2-2; 13 nucleotides match TRBD2. There are 17 residues in the CDR3. Germline values: CDR1 SGDLS, CDR2 YYNGEE. V lost 0 bases, J lost 6 bases, and 5 bases stayed unmatched. DNA of the CDR3: TGTGCCAGCAGCGTAGCCGGGACTAGCGGGATGGCCGGGGAGCTGTTTTTT. This codes for CASSVAGTSGMAGELFF.

The genes are TRBV6-9 and TRBJ2-1; D call uncertain. Germline V gene sequence: CDR1 MNHGY, CDR2 SVAAGI. The CDR3 runs to 10 residues. V was cut by 3 bases and J by 10 bases, with 4 bases left in between. CDR3 sequence: CASSYREQFF. Here the CDR3 DNA reads TGTGCCAGCAGTTACCGGGAGCAGTTCTTC.